One T cell receptor (beta chain) is described in this entry. The antigen is undetermined. This CDR3 is built from 17 residues. CDR1 and CDR2 from the germline V gene are SGHAT and FQNNGV. V trimming: 3 bases; J trimming: 4 bases; junction bases outside the gene matches: 9. The data originate from a study of cytomegalovirus exposure and HLA in healthy donors. Overall study results and limits: CMV serostatus stood as the only immune exposure information on hand. The authors considered a cluster of highly shared sequence variants likely to be a sequencing artifact. Analysis performed later showed TCR beta chains linked to HLA being more clonally expanded than equally common others. V- and J-gene trimming of TCR beta was linked (in a later analysis) to a missense DCLRE1C variant.

The PCR was carried out with 60 Vbeta primers and 13 Jbeta primers. Produced via immunoSEQ multiplex PCR; TCRdb's table is partial and in-frame only. The data hold roughly 150,000 clones, with 80% observed a single time. This TCR was sampled from a woman aged 40 to 50 in good health and CMV-seronegative. The chain combines TRBV11-2 with TRBJ2-3, with 11 positions matching TRBD2. The sequenced sample consisted of PBMCs. The CDR3 DNA reads as TGTGCCAGCAGCTTCGCCCCCATAGCGGGAGGGGCAGATACGCAGTATTTT. Encoded protein: CASSFAPIAGGADTQYF.